This T cell receptor (beta chain) was recovered during a study of blood T cells in healthy people across ages. Trimming removed 2 bases from V and 7 bases from J; junction bases left unmatched: 5. Germline V lookup: CDR1 ENHRY, CDR2 SYGVKD. This CDR3 has 13 amino acids. The individuals who served as donors were healthy Caucasians living in Russia, aged roughly 6 to 95. This clonotype was counted between two and nine times. The antigen is unknown. The authors ran a second PCR of about 6 to 11 cycles using a sample-barcoded 5' primer and a J-beta primer mix. In TCRdb, the 5' RACE reads were re-called with MiXCR into one record per CDR3 protein. The sample records about 1 million distinct CDR3 sequences, 45% being singletons. Notes on the study in general: Versus aged donors, long-lived donors had higher diversity and more naive CD4+ cells.

Sequencing was performed on blood. The chain recombines TRBV10-3 with TRBJ2-7, with TRBD1 matching 7 bases. This receptor was obtained from a woman aged 60-70 years in good health. The CDR3 reads CAISERGLWEQYF. The CDR3 coding sequence is TGTGCCATCAGTGAGAGGGGGCTTTGGGAGCAGTACTTC.